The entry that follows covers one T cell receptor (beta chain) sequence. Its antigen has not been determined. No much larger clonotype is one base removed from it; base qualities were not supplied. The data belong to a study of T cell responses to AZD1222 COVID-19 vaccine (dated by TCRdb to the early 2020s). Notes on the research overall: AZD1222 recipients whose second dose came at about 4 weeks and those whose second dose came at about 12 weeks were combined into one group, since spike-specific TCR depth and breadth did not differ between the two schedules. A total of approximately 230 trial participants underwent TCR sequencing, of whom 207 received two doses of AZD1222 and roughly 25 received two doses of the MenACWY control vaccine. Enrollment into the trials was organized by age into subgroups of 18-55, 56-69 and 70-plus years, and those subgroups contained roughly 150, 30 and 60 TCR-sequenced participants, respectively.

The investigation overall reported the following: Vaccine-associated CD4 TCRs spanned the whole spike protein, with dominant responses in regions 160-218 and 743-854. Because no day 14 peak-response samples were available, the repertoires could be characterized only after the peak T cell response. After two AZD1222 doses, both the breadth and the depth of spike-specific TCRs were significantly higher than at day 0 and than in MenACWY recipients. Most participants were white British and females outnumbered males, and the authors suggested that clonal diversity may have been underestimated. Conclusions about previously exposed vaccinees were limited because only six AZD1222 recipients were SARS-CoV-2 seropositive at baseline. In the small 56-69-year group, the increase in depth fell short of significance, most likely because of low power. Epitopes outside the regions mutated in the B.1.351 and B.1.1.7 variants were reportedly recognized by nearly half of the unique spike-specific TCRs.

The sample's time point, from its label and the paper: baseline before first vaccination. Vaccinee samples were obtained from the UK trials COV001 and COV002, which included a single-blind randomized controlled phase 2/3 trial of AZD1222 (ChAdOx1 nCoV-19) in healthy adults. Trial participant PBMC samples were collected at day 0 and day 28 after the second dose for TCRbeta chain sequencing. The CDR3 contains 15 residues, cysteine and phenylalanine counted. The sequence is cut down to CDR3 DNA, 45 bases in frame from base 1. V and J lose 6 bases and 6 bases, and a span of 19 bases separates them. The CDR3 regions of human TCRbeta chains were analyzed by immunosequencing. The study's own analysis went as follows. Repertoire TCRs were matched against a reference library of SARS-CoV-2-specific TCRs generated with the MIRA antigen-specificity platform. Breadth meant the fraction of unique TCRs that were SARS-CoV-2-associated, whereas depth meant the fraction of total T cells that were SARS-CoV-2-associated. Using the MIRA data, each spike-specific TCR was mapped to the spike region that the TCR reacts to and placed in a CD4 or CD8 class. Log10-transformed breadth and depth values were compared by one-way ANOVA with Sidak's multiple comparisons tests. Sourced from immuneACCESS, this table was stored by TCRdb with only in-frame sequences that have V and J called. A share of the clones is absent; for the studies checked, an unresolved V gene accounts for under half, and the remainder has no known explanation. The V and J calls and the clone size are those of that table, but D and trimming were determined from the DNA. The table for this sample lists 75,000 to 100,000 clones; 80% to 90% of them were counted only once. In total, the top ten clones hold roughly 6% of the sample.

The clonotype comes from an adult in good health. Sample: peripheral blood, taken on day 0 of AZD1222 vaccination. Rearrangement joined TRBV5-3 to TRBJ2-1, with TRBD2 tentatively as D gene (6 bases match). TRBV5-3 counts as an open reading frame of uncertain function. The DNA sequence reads TGTGCCAGAACCGCGGAGGGCCTTCTGGTCAATGAGCAGTTCTTC. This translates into CARTAEGLLVNEQFF.